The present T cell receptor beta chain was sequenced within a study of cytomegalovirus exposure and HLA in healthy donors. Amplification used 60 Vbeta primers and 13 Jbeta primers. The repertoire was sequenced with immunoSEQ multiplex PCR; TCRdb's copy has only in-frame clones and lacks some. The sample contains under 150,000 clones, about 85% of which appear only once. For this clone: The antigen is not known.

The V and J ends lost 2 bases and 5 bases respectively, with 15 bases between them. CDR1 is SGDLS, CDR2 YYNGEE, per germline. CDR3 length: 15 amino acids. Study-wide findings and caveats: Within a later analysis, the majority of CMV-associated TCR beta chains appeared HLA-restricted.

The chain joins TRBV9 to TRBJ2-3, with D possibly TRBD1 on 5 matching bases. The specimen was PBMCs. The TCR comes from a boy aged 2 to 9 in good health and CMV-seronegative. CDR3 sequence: CASSVRDWVLDTQYF. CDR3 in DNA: TGTGCCAGCAGCGTCAGGGATTGGGTCTTAGATACGCAGTATTTT.